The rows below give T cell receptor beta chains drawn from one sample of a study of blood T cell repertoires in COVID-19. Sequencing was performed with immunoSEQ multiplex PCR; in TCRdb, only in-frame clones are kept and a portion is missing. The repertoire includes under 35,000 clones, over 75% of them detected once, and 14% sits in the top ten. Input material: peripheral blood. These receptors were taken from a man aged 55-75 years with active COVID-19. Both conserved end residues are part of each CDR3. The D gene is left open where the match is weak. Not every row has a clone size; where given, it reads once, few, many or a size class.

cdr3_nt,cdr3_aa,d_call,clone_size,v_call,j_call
TGTGCCATACATACAGCCGCTTTGGGCTACACCTTC,CAIHTAALGYTF,.,.,TRBV28,TRBJ1-2
TGTGCCAGCAGCCAAGGGAACGGGGGGCGCTGGGAGACCCAGTACTTC,CASSQGNGGRWETQYF,.,.,TRBV3-1/TRBV3-2,TRBJ2-5
TGTGCCAGCAGCTTGAGCAGGGATAGGAATGAGCAGTTCTTC,CASSLSRDRNEQFF,.,.,TRBV11-3,TRBJ2-1
TGTGCCAGCAGTTTATACGGGGGAGGGTCAACTAATGAAAAACTGTTTTTT,CASSLYGGGSTNEKLFF,.,.,TRBV28,TRBJ1-4
TGTGCCAGCAGCCCCTATGCGGGCTTCACCGGGGAGCTGTTTTTT,CASSPYAGFTGELFF,.,.,TRBV7-8,TRBJ2-2
TGCGCCAGCAGCCCGAGGACTAGCGGGGGGGGTGAGCAGTTCTTC,CASSPRTSGGGEQFF,TRBD2,.,TRBV5-1,TRBJ2-1
TGTGCCAGCAGACCCGTAGCGGGAGGGTTGGAAAATGAGCAGTTCTTC,CASRPVAGGLENEQFF,TRBD2,.,TRBV28,TRBJ2-1
TGTGCCAGCAGCTTCGGGGATACGCAGTATTTT,CASSFGDTQYF,.,.,TRBV5-4,TRBJ2-3
TGTGCCAGCAGCGTACTCCCGGACAGTCCTTCTGGAAACACCATATATTTT,CASSVLPDSPSGNTIYF,.,.,TRBV9,TRBJ1-3
TGTGCCACCAACGGACAGGGGCGTGAAAAACTGTTTTTT,CATNGQGREKLFF,TRBD1,.,TRBV6-5,TRBJ1-4
TGCGCCAGCAGCTTGGGCAGATCAACTAATGAAAAACTGTTTTTT,CASSLGRSTNEKLFF,.,.,TRBV5-1,TRBJ1-4
TGTGCCAGCAGCTTACGCTTCTTTTCTAGCGGCAGGTGGGACAATGAGCAGTTCTTC,CASSLRFFSSGRWDNEQFF,TRBD2,.,TRBV11-2,TRBJ2-1
TGCGCCAGCAGCCAAAAAGAGATGGACAGGACGCCCTGGTACGAGCAGTACTTC,CASSQKEMDRTPWYEQYF,TRBD1,.,TRBV4-1,TRBJ2-7
TGCAGTGCTAGGCAGGGGGCCGAGCAGTACTTC,CSARQGAEQYF,TRBD1,.,TRBV20-1,TRBJ2-7
TGTGCCAGCAGTGTCCTATCGGGAGGGCCAGATACGCAGTATTTT,CASSVLSGGPDTQYF,TRBD2,.,TRBV2,TRBJ2-3
TGTGCCAGCAGCCCCGGACAGGGGGCGTACGAGCAGTACTTC,CASSPGQGAYEQYF,TRBD1,.,TRBV7-9,TRBJ2-7
TGTGCCAGTAGTATCGGACTAGTGAAAAAAGAGACCCAGTACTTC,CASSIGLVKKETQYF,TRBD2,once,TRBV19,TRBJ2-5
TGTGCCAGCAGTTCCCGGACAGGGGGACAGGGGGGTGCGTGGGCCAAAAACATTCAGTACTTC,CASSSRTGGQGGAWAKNIQYF,TRBD1,.,TRBV28,TRBJ2-4
TGCGCCAGCAGCCCGGGACAGCGCGCCCGGGACTCCTACGAGCAGTACTTC,CASSPGQRARDSYEQYF,TRBD1,.,TRBV10-1,TRBJ2-7
TGTGCCACCACAATAGCCGGGACAGAGGTCTATAATTCACCCCTCCACTTT,CATTIAGTEVYNSPLHF,TRBD1,.,TRBV14,TRBJ1-6
TGTGCCAGTAGTATAGATCGGAGGGGGAACACTGAAGCTTTCTTT,CASSIDRRGNTEAFF,.,.,TRBV19,TRBJ1-1
TGTGCCAGCAGTCTAGTTGGGGCAGGACCTGGAAACACCATATATTTT,CASSLVGAGPGNTIYF,.,.,TRBV28,TRBJ1-3
TGCGCCAGCAGCCCGACACCTAACACTGAAGCTTTCTTT,CASSPTPNTEAFF,.,.,TRBV5-1,TRBJ1-1
TGTGCCAGCAACCGCGACACCTTTTCCTACGAGCAGTACTTC,CASNRDTFSYEQYF,.,.,TRBV6-5,TRBJ2-7
TGTGCCAGCTCGACACCACCCTACGAGCAGTACTTC,CASSTPPYEQYF,.,.,TRBV4-2,TRBJ2-7
TGTGCCAGCAGCCAGACAGTGGGCCTCTACGAGCAGTACTTC,CASSQTVGLYEQYF,.,.,TRBV2,TRBJ2-7
TGTGCCAGCAGCTCCCGGGACACCCGTGGGGTTGAAGCTTTCTTT,CASSSRDTRGVEAFF,.,.,TRBV21-1,TRBJ1-1
TGTGCCAGCAGCCCCGGACTATCCGAAGCCAAAAACATTCAGTACTTC,CASSPGLSEAKNIQYF,.,once,TRBV7-9,TRBJ2-4
TGTGCCAGCAGCCCCTACCGGGGGGCGGGCGAGACCCAGTACTTC,CASSPYRGAGETQYF,.,.,TRBV28,TRBJ2-5
TGTGCCAGCAGTACCCTACAGGGGGCCCAGCCCCAGCATTTT,CASSTLQGAQPQHF,TRBD1,.,TRBV6-2/TRBV6-3,TRBJ1-5
TGTGCCAGCAGCCCACTTACTGTCCGGGGGGACACTGAAGCTTTCTTT,CASSPLTVRGDTEAFF,.,.,TRBV7-6,TRBJ1-1
TGTGCCAGCAGTGAAGGACAACTAGCGCGCGGGGAGCTGTTTTTT,CASSEGQLARGELFF,TRBD2,.,TRBV2,TRBJ2-2
TGTGCCAGCAGTGATGGTAGGCTAGCAAGCTACAATGAGCAGTTCTTC,CASSDGRLASYNEQFF,.,.,TRBV2,TRBJ2-1
TGTGCCAGCAGTGAAGAGGGAGGTGACACTGAAGCTTTCTTT,CASSEEGGDTEAFF,.,.,TRBV6-4,TRBJ1-1
TGCGCCAGCAGCTTGCCTAGCGGGACCTACAATGAGCAGTTCTTC,CASSLPSGTYNEQFF,TRBD2,.,TRBV5-1,TRBJ2-1
TGTGCCAGCAGGGCCACTAGCGGGAGGGCCGATGAGCAGTTCTTC,CASRATSGRADEQFF,TRBD2,.,TRBV5-4,TRBJ2-1
TGCAGCGTTATGATACAGATGAACACTGAAGCTTTCTTT,CSVMIQMNTEAFF,.,.,TRBV29-1,TRBJ1-1
TGTGCCAGCAGCCATCGGACACAGGGAAACAAAAACATTCAGTACTTC,CASSHRTQGNKNIQYF,.,.,TRBV5-6,TRBJ2-4
TGTGCCAGCAGCTTAGCCGGAGGCAAAAACATTCAGTACTTC,CASSLAGGKNIQYF,.,.,TRBV7-9,TRBJ2-4
TGCGCCAGCAGCCAAGAGGGTCAAGGGGGTAACTATGGCTACACCTTC,CASSQEGQGGNYGYTF,.,.,TRBV4-1,TRBJ1-2
TGTGCCAGTAGTATATCCGAACTTGAGGGCGGCTACGAGCAGTACTTC,CASSISELEGGYEQYF,.,.,TRBV19,TRBJ2-7
TGTGCCAGCAGCCAAGAGCGGGAAGGGCCCTACAATGAGCAGTTCTTC,CASSQEREGPYNEQFF,TRBD2,.,TRBV5-6,TRBJ2-1
TGTGCCAGCAGCCAACAACAGGGGGGAGAGGAAAAACTGTTTTTT,CASSQQQGGEEKLFF,TRBD1,medium-sized,TRBV4-2,TRBJ1-4
TGTGCCAGCAGCGTATCTGCTAACTATGGCTACACCTTC,CASSVSANYGYTF,.,.,TRBV9,TRBJ1-2
TGTGCCAGCAGCCAAGTCTCGGGGTCCGGGGAGCTGTTTTTT,CASSQVSGSGELFF,.,.,TRBV3-1/TRBV3-2,TRBJ2-2